The entry below describes one T cell receptor beta chain. This specimen belongs to a study of shared T cell receptors in the human thymus. TCRdb's table, derived via immunoSEQ multiplex PCR, lists solely in-frame clones and lacks some. The sample shows approximately 580,000 clones, more than 75% of them seen only once. V dropped 1 base and J dropped 3; count of bases not matched to a gene: 11. The CDR3 consists of 17 residues. The germline gives CDR1 SGHRS, CDR2 YFSETQ. These records were also assigned to another study, of human thymus T cells. This second study notes: The authors found apparently biased V and J gene usage in thymic and blood repertoires.

This chain uses TRBV5-1 with TRBJ2-7; 9 bases match TRBD2. The sequence derives from a boy under two years old with a congenital heart defect. The sequencing input was thymocytes. The CDR3 bases are TGCGCCAGCAGCTTGCAGTGGATAGCGGGAGATTTCTACGAGCAGTACTTC. Translated: CASSLQWIAGDFYEQYF.